A selection of T cell receptor beta chains follows, all from one sample in a study of blood T cell repertoires in COVID-19. TCRdb's table, derived via immunoSEQ multiplex PCR, lists solely in-frame clones and lacks some. Of fewer than 300,000 clones in the sample, about 85% are singletons; the top ten hold 0.85% to 0.9%. Sample: peripheral blood. Receptors originate from a human donor with COVID-19, enrolled during active disease. The donor label of this sample is uncertain. Both conserved end residues are part of each CDR3. A D gene is named only where the DNA matches it firmly. Some rows mark clone size as missing; the rest say once, few, many or name a class of expanded clone.

d_gene	v_gene	j_gene	abundance	CDR3aa	CDR3nt
TRBD1	TRBV6-5	TRBJ1-1	NA	CASSFDREDTEAFF	TGTGCCAGCAGTTTCGACAGGGAAGACACTGAAGCTTTCTTT
NA	TRBV3-1/TRBV3-2	TRBJ2-7	few	CASSQGPPSSYEQYF	TGTGCCAGCAGCCAAGGCCCTCCGAGCTCCTACGAGCAGTACTTC
NA	TRBV27	TRBJ2-1	NA	CASSLRDTFSYNEQFF	TGTGCCAGCAGCCTCCGGGACACCTTTTCCTACAATGAGCAGTTCTTC
NA	TRBV27	TRBJ1-1	NA	CASSARGNTEAFF	TGTGCCAGCAGTGCCAGGGGGAACACTGAAGCTTTCTTT
NA	TRBV19	TRBJ2-2	NA	CATEEGQTHTGELFF	TGTGCCACCGAGGAGGGACAGACCCACACCGGGGAGCTGTTTTTT
NA	TRBV7-2	TRBJ2-6	few	CASSLGPNIGANVLTF	TGTGCCAGCAGCTTAGGGCCCAATATAGGGGCCAACGTCCTGACTTTC
TRBD2	TRBV19	TRBJ2-3	NA	CASTGTSGTDTQYF	TGTGCCAGCACCGGGACTAGCGGTACAGATACGCAGTATTTT
TRBD2	TRBV18	TRBJ2-3	NA	CASSPRPSGYTDTQYF	TGTGCCAGCTCACCACGTCCTAGCGGGTACACAGATACGCAGTATTTT
TRBD1	TRBV5-4	TRBJ1-6	NA	CASGPGTEGSPLHF	TGTGCCAGCGGGCCCGGGACAGAGGGTTCACCCCTCCACTTT
TRBD2	TRBV6-5	TRBJ2-7	once	CASRRLAGGYYEQYF	TGTGCCAGCAGGAGACTAGCGGGAGGGTACTACGAGCAGTACTTC
NA	TRBV7-2	TRBJ1-5	NA	CASSLGPSGAANQPQHF	TGTGCCAGCAGCTTAGGTCCGTCAGGGGCTGCAAATCAGCCCCAGCATTTT